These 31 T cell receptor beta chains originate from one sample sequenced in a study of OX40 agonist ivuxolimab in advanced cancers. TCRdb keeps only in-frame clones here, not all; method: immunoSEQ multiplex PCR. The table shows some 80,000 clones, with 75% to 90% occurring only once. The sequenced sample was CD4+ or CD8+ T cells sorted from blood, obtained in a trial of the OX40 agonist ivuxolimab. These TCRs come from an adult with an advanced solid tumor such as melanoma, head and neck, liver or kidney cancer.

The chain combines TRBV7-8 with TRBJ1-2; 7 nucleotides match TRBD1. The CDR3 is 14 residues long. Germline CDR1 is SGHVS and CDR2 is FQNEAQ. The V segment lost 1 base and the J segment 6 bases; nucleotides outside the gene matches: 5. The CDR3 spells CASSLGDRWDGYTF. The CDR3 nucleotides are TGTGCCAGCAGCTTAGGGGACAGATGGGATGGCTACACCTTC.

CDR3 sequence: CASSLRGGDEQFF. CDR3 nucleotide sequence: TGTGCCAGCAGCTTGCGGGGCGGGGATGAGCAGTTCTTC. The chain links TRBV5-4 to TRBJ2-1, with D maybe TRBD2 (6 bases). The ends were cut back, 1 base at V and 8 bases at J, with 10 bases in the middle. CDR3 length: 13 amino acids. Germline assignment: CDR1 SGHNT and CDR2 YYREEE (reference sequence).

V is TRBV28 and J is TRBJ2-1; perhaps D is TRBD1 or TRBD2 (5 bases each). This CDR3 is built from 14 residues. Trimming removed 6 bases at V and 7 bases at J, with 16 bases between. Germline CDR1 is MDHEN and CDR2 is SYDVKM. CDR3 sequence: CASSLMGPKNEQFF. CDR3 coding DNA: TGTGCCAGCAGCTTGATGGGACCAAAGAATGAGCAGTTCTTC. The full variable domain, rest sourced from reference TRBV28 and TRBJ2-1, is DVKVTQSSRYLVKRTGEKVFLECVQDMDHENMFWYRQDPGLGLRLIYFSYDVKMKEKGDIPEGYSVSREKKERFSLILESASTNQTSMYLCASSLMGPKNEQFFGPGTRLTVL.

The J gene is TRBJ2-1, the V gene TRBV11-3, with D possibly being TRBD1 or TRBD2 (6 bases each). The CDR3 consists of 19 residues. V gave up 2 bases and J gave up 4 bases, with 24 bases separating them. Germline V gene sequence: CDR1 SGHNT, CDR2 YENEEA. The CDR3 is CASSLRGGSGSRLYNEQFF. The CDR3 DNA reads TGTGCCAGCAGCTTAAGAGGGGGGAGTGGGAGTAGGTTGTACAATGAGCAGTTCTTC.

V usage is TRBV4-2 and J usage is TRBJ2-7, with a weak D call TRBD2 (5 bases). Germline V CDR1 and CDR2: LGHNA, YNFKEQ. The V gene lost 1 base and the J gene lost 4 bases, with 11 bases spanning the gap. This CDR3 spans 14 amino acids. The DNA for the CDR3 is TGTGCCAGCAGCCAAGGGGGAGATCTTTACGAGCAGTACTTC. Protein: CASSQGGDLYEQYF.

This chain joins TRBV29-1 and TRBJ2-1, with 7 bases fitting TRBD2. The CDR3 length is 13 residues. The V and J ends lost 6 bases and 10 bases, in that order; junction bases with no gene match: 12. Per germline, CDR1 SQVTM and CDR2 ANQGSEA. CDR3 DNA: TGCAGCGTAGAGCCCTTTGGGAGGGAGGAGCAGTTCTTC. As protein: CSVEPFGREEQFF.

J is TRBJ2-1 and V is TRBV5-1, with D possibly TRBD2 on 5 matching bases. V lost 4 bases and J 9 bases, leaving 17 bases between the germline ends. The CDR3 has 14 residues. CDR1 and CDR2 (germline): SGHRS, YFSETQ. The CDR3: CASSPSARAAEQFF. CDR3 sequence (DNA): TGCGCCAGCAGCCCGTCCGCGCGGGCCGCTGAGCAGTTCTTC.

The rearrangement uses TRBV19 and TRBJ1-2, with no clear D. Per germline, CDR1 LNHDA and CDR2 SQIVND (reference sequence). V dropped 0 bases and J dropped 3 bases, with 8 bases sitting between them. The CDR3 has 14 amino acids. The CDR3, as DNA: TGTGCCAGTAGTATAGATCGGGAGGACTATGGCTACACCTTC. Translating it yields CASSIDREDYGYTF.

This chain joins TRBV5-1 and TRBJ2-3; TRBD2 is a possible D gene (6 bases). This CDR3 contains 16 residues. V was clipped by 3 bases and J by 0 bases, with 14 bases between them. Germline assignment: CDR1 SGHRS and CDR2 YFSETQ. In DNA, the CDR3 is TGCGCCAGCAGCTCAAACGCGGGACCGAGCACAGATACGCAGTATTTT. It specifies CASSSNAGPSTDTQYF.

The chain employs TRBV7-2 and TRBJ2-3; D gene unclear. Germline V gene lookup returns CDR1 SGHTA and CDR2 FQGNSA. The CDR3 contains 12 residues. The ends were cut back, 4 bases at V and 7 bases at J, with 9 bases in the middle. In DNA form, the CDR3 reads TGTGCCAGCAGCTCCCTTACCTATACGCAGTATTTT. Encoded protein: CASSSLTYTQYF.

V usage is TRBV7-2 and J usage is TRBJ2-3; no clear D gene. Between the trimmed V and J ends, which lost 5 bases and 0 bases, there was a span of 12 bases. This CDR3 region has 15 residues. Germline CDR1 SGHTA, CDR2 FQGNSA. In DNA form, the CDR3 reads TGTGCCAGCAGCCTACATGGCATTAGCACAGATACGCAGTATTTT. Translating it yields CASSLHGISTDTQYF.

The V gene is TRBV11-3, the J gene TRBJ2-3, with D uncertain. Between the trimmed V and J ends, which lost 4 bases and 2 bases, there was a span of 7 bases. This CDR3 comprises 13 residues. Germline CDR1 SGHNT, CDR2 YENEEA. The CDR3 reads CASSSWITDTQYF. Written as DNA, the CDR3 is TGTGCCAGCAGCTCGTGGATCACAGATACGCAGTATTTT.

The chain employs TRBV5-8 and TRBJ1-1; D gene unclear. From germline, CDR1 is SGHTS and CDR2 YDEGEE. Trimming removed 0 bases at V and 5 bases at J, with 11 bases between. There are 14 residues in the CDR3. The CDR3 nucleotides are TGTGCCAGCAGCTTGGAGCTAGCTGCTACTGAAGCTTTCTTT. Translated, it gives CASSLELAATEAFF.

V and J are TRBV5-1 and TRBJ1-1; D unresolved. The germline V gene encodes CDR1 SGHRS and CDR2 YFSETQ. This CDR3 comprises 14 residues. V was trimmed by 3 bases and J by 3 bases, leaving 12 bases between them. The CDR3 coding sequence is TGCGCCAGCAGCTGGGGAGAGGAGTACACTGAAGCTTTCTTT. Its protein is CASSWGEEYTEAFF.

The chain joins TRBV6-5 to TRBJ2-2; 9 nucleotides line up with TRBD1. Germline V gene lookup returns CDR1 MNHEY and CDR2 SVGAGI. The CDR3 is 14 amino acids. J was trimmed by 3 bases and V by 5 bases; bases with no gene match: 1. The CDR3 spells CASSRTGDTGELFF. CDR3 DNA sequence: TGTGCCAGCAGTCGGACAGGGGACACCGGGGAGCTGTTTTTT.

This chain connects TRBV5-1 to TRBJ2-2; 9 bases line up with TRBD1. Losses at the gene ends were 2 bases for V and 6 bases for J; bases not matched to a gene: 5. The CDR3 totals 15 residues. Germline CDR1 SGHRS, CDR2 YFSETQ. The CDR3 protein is CASSLLDRGAGELFF. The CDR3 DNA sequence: TGCGCCAGCAGCTTACTCGACAGGGGGGCCGGGGAGCTGTTTTTT. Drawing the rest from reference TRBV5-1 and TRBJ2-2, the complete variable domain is KAGVTQTPRYLIKTRGQQVTLSCSPISGHRSVSWYQQTPGQGLQFLFEYFSETQRNKGNFPGRFSGRQFSNSRSEMNVSTLELGDSALYLCASSLLDRGAGELFFGEGSRLTVL.

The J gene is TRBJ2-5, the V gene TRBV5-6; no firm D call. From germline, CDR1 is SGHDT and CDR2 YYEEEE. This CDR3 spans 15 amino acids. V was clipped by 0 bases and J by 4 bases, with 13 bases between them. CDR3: CASSLEYRAAETQYF. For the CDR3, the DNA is TGTGCCAGCAGCTTGGAGTATAGGGCTGCAGAGACCCAGTACTTC.

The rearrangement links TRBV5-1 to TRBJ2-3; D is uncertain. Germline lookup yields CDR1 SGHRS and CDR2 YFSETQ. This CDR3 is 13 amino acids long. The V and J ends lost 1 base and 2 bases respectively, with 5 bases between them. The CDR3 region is CASSLLATDTQYF. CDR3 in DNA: TGCGCCAGCAGCTTGCTGGCCACAGATACGCAGTATTTT.

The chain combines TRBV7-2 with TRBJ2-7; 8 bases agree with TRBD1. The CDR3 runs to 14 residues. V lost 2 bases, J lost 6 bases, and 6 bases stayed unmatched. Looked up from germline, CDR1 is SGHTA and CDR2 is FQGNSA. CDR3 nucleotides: TGTGCCAGCAGCTTAAACGGACAGGGCGGCGAGCAGTACTTC. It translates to CASSLNGQGGEQYF.

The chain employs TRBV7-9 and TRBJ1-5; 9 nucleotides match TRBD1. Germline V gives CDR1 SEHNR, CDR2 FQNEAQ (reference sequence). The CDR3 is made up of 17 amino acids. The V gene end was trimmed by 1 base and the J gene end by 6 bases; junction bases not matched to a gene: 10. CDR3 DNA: TGTGCCAGCAGCTTAGAGAAGGGGACAGGGTGGGGTCAGCCCCAGCATTTT. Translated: CASSLEKGTGWGQPQHF.

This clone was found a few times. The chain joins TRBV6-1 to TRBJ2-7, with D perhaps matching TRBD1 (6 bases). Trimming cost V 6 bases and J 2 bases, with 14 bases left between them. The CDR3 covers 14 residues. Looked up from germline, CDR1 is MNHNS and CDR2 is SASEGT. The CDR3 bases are TGTGCCAGCAGCCAGGGGCTCCCCCCCTACGAGCAGTACTTC. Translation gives CASSQGLPPYEQYF.

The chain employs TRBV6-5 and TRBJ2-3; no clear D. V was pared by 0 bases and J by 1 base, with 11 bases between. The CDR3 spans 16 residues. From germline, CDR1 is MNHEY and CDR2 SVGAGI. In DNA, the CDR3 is TGTGCCAGCAGTTACTCGAGCTTATGGCGCACAGATACGCAGTATTTT. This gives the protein CASSYSSLWRTDTQYF.

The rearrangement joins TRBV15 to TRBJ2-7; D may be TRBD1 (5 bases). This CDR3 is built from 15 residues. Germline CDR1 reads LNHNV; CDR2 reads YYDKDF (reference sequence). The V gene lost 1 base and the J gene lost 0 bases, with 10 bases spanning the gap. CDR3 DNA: TGTGCCACCAGCAGAGGAACAGGAATCTCCTACGAGCAGTACTTC. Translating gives CATSRGTGISYEQYF.

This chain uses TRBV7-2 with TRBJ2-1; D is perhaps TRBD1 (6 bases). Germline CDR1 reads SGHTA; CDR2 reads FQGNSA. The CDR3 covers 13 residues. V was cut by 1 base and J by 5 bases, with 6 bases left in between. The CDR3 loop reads CASSLGGHNEQFF. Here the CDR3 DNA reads TGTGCCAGCAGCTTAGGGGGGCACAATGAGCAGTTCTTC.

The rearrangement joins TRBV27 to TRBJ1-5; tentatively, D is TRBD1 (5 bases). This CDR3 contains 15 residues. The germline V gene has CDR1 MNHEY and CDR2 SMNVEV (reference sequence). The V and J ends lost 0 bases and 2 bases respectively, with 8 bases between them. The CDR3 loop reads CASSLSVQGNQPQHF. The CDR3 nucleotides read TGTGCCAGCAGTTTATCGGTACAGGGCAATCAGCCCCAGCATTTT.

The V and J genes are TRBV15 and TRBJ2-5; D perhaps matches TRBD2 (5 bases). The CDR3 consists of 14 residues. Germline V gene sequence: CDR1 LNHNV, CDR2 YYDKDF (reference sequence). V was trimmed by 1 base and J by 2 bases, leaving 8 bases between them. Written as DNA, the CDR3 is TGTGCCACCAGCAGAGGACTAACTCAAGAGACCCAGTACTTC. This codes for CATSRGLTQETQYF. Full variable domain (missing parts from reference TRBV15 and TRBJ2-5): DAMVIQNPRYQVTQFGKPVTLSCSQTLNHNVMYWYQQKSSQAPKLLFHYYDKDFNNEADTPDNFQSRRPNTSFCFLDIRSPGLGDTAMYLCATSRGLTQETQYFGPGTRLLVL.

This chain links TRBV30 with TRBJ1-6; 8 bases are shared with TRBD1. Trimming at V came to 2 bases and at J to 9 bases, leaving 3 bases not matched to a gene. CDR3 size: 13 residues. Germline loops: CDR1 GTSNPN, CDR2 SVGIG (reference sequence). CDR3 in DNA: TGTGCCTGGAGTTCGGACAGGGTTTCACCCCTCCACTTT. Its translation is CAWSSDRVSPLHF.

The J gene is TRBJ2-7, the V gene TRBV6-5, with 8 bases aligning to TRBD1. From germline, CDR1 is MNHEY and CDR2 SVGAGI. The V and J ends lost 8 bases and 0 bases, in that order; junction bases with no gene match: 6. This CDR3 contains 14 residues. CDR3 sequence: CASSRTGSSYEQYF. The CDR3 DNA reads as TGTGCCAGCTCCCGGACAGGGAGCTCCTACGAGCAGTACTTC.

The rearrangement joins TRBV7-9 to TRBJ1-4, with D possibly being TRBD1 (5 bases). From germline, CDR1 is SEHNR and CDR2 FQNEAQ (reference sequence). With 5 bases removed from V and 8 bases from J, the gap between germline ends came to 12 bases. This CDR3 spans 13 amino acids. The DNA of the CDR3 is TGTGCCAGCAGCGCCGACTGGGGGGAAAAACTGTTTTTT. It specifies CASSADWGEKLFF.

CDR3 sequence: CASSEPGRETTEAFF. The CDR3 coding sequence is TGTGCCAGCAGTGAGCCCGGACGGGAAACAACTGAAGCTTTCTTT. The V call is TRBV25-1, the J call TRBJ1-1; no clear D. The V gene's germline CDR1 is MGHDK and CDR2 SYGVNS. V gave up 3 bases and J gave up 5 bases, with 16 bases separating them. The CDR3 extends over 15 amino acids.

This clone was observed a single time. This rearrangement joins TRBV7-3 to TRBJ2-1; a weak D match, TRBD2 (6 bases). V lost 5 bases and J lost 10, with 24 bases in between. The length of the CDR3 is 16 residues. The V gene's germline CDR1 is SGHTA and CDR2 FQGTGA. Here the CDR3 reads CASSTQPTRLTREQFF. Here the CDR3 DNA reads TGTGCCAGCAGCACTCAGCCGACTAGACTCACTCGGGAGCAGTTCTTC.